This TCR beta chain derives from a study of blood T cell repertoires in COVID-19 (TCRdb year 2020). Study-wide context: Samples from collaborators originated in the United States, Italy and Spain and spanned both the acute and convalescent phases of COVID-19. The repertoires were released in a freely available public database intended as a resource for research on the immune response to SARS-CoV-2. A de-identified subject ID, COVID-19 status, age in years and sex were almost always included in the sample metadata. Deeply sampled blood TCRbeta repertoires from subjects exposed to, actively infected with, or recovered from COVID-19 were included in the dataset. The prospective study material was composed of cDNA or gDNA derived from T cells, B-cell-depleted T cells, or PBMCs. Samples were obtained from the ongoing ImmuneRACE study (first 160 participants) and from about 1,300 subjects provided by 6 global collaborators. HLA class I and class II types, where available, came from metadata supplied by the sample provider rather than from assay-based typing.

TCRbeta CDR3 regions were amplified from genomic DNA by means of the immunoSEQ Assay, a bias-controlled multiplex PCR. The authors processed their data as follows. Within the assay, amplification of reference gene primers was used to estimate how many nucleated cells each sample contained. To quantify the absolute abundance of each unique TCRbeta CDR3 rearrangement, sequence reads were collapsed and filtered. Productive Simpson clonality was computed per sample as the square root of Simpson's diversity index over productive rearrangements. The source is immuneACCESS, and TCRdb retained only in-frame sequences with V and J called. Part of the clones is not carried over; for the studies checked, unresolved V genes explain less than half of this, and the remainder is unexplained. That table furnishes V, J and clone size, whereas the DNA furnished D and trimming. The sample profile shows 55,000 to 65,000 clones; approximately 92% of them were found once. The ten largest clones represent approximately 45% of the sample.

At one collaborating source in Seattle, patients were enrolled during active infection and were followed longitudinally through the course of disease. Collaborating institutions collected whole blood in K2EDTA tubes following their own protocols. For TCRbeta analysis, collaborators shipped samples as frozen whole blood, isolated PBMCs, or DNA extracted from either of those sample types. Here is what the overall study found, with its caveats: The amount of clinical and demographic metadata varied by source and participant and was provided uncurated.

With respect to this clone: Its antigen has not been determined. No per-base quality is available; no much larger clone lies one base away.

Trimming costs V 2 bases and J 3 bases, and their ends lie 14 bases apart. CDR1 and CDR2 (KGHSH, LQKENI) derive from the germline V gene. From cysteine to phenylalanine, the CDR3 is 15 amino acids long. CDR3 DNA is the only sequence kept; it has 45 bases, read in frame from the first base. The receptor chain draws on TRBV18 and TRBJ2-7, with TRBD1 tentatively as D gene (7 bases match). Material for sequencing was peripheral blood. This clonotype was sampled from a woman in her fifties or sixties with COVID-19, enrolled during active disease. The CDR3 is CASSPGQGGIYEQYF. The DNA sequence is TGTGCCAGCTCACCAGGGCAGGGGGGAATCTACGAGCAGTACTTC. Where the CDR3 stops, the reference TRBV18 and TRBJ2-7 genes take over; the full variable domain is NAGVMQNPRHLVRRRGQEARLRCSPMKGHSHVYWYRQLPEEGLKFMVYLQKENIIDESGMPKERFSAEFPKEGPSILRIQQVVRGDSAAYFCASSPGQGGIYEQYFGPGTRLTVT.